The sequence of this T cell receptor beta chain was determined in a study of a mutant IDH1 vaccine in newly diagnosed glioma. The wider study: Treated patients showed a male proportion of approximately 62%, a female proportion of 37.5%, and a mean age of 40.4 years. Beforehand, treatment had been radiotherapy, temozolomide, or both; the majority received both.

This table comes from immunoSEQ multiplex PCR, and its TCRdb copy is limited to in-frame clones, with some not included. This sample has over 75,000 clones, with about four fifths found just once. Time point noted: baseline, week 1 (first vaccination visit). Treatment of the sample: pre-vaccination baseline after standard-of-care therapy. Each of the donors came in with new WHO grade 3 or 4 astrocytomas that were IDH1-mutant and ATRX-lost. With respect to this clone: What it recognizes is unknown.

Broader study findings: Detectable vaccine-induced immune responses arose in roughly 93% of patients.

This material consisted of PBMCs, taken from a glioma patient treated with radiotherapy, temozolomide or both. The TCR sequence derives from a man between 40 and 49 years old with glioma.

CDR3 DNA: TGTGCCTGGAGTAACAGGGCGGGGGCAACTGAAGCTTTCTTT. Residues: CAWSNRAGATEAFF. The chain is built from TRBV30 and TRBJ1-1; tentatively, D is TRBD1 (6 bases). Per the germline V gene, CDR1 is GTSNPN and CDR2 is SVGIG (reference sequence). Trimming left V 2 bases short and J 5 bases short, with 15 bases between. This CDR3 is built from 14 residues.